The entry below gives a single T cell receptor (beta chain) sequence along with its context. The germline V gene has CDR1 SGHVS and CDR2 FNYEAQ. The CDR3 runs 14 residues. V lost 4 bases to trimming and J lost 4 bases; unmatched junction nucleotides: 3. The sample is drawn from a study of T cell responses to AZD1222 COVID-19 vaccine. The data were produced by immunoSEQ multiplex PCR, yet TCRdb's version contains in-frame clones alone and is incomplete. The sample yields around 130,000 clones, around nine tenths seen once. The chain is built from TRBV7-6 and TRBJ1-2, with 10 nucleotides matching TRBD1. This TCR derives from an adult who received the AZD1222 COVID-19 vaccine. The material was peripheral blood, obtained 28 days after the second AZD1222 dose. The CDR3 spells CASSSTGGGYGYTF. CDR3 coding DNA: TGTGCCAGCAGCTCGACAGGGGGCGGCTATGGCTACACCTTC. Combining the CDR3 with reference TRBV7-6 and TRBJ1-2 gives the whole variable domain GAGVSQSPRYKVTKRGQDVALRCDPISGHVSLYWYRQALGQGPEFLTYFNYEAQQDKSGLPNDRFSAERPEGSISTLTIQRTEQRDSAMYRCASSSTGGGYGYTFGSGTRLTVV.